The T cell receptor beta chain under discussion was sequenced for a study of sequential checkpoint blockade in melanoma. As for the study in general: Patients were randomized 1:1 to nivolumab-then-ipilimumab or ipilimumab-then-nivolumab first-line. Both treatment sequences were followed by maintenance nivolumab.

Germline V gene sequence: CDR1 DFQATT, CDR2 SNEGSKA (reference sequence). Between the trimmed V and J ends, which lost 7 bases and 3 bases, there was a span of 7 bases. This CDR3 comprises 11 residues. The sample holds one count of this clone. Sequencing was performed with immunoSEQ multiplex PCR; in TCRdb, only in-frame clones are kept and a portion is missing. This sample has about 17,000 clones, with around two thirds found just once. The sample's treatment: randomized to nivolumab then ipilimumab (arm A) or the reverse (arm B). No patient had prior DNA-damaging chemotherapy. PBMC sorting kept live CD3+CD8+ cells without CD19 or CD56.

V is TRBV20-1 and J is TRBJ2-1, with unresolved D. The sequences come from CD8+ T cells sorted from blood (inferred from file names), collected from a patient given nivolumab and ipilimumab in sequence. This TCR derives from a human donor with melanoma. The chain's CDR3 is CSENYYNEQFF. The CDR3, as DNA: TGCAGTGAGAACTACTACAATGAGCAGTTCTTC.